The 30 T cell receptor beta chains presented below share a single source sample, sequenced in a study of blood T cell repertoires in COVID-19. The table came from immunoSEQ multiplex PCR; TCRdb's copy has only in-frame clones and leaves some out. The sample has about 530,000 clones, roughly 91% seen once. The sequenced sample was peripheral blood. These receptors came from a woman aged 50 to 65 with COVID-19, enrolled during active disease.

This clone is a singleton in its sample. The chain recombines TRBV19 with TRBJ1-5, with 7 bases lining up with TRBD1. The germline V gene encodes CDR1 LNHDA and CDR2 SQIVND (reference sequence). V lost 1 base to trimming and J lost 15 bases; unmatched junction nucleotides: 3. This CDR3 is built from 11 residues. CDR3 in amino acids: CASSIGTGWHF. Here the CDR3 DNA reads TGTGCCAGTAGTATAGGGACAGGTTGGCATTTT.

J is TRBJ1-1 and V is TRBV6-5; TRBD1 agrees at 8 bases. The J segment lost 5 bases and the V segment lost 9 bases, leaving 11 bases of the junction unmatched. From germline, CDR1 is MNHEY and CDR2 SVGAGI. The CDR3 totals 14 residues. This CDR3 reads CASSPGYRGTEAFF. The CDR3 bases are TGTGCCAGTTCCCCAGGGTACAGGGGGACTGAAGCTTTCTTT.

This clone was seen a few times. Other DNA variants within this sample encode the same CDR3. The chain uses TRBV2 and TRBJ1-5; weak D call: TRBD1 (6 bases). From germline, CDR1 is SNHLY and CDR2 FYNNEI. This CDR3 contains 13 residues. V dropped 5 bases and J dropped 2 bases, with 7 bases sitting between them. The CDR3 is CASSPGGNQPQHF. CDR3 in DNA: TGTGCCAGCAGTCCAGGGGGCAATCAGCCCCAGCATTTT.

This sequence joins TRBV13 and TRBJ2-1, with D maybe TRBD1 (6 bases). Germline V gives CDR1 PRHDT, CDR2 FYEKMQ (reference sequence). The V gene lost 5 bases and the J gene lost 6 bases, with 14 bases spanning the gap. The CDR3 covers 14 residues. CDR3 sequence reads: CASSRLQGLNEQFF. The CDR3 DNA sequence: TGTGCCAGCAGCCGGTTACAGGGCCTCAATGAGCAGTTCTTC.

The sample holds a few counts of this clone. Written as DNA, the CDR3 is TGTGCCAGCTCACTTTCGAGCTCCTACGAGCAGTACTTC. Its translation is CASSLSSSYEQYF. J is TRBJ2-7 and V is TRBV18; no clear D. The CDR3 spans 13 residues. V shed 4 bases and J shed 0 bases, with 7 bases lying between them. Germline V gene data show CDR1 as KGHSH and CDR2 as LQKENI.

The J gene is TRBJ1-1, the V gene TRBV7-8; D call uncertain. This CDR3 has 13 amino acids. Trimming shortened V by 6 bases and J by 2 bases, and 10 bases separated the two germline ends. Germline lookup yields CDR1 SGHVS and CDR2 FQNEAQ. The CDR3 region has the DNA TGTGCCAGCAGATGGGCAGCTAACACTGAAGCTTTCTTT. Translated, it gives CASRWAANTEAFF.

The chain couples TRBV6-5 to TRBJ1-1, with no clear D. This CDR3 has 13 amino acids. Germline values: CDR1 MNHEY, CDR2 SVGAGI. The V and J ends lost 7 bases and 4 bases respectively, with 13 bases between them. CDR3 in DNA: TGTGCCAGCAATCCCTGGCGGAGCACTGAAGCTTTCTTT. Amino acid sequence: CASNPWRSTEAFF.

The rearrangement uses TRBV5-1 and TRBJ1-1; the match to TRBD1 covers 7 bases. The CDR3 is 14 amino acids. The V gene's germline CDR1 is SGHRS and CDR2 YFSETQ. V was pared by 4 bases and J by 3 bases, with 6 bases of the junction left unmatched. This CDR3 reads CASSRVTGDTEAFF. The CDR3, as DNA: TGCGCCAGCAGCCGAGTCACAGGGGACACTGAAGCTTTCTTT.

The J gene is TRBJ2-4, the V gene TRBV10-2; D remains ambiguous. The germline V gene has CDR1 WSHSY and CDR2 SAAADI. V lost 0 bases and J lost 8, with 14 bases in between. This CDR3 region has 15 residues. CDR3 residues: CASSESRPPGDIQYF. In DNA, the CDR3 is TGCGCCAGCAGTGAGTCGAGGCCCCCTGGCGACATTCAGTACTTC.

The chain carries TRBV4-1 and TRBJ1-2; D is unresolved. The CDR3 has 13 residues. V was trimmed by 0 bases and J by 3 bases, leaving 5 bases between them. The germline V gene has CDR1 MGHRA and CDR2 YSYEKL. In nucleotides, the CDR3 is TGCGCCAGCAGCCAAGATGCAGACTATGGCTACACCTTC. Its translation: CASSQDADYGYTF.

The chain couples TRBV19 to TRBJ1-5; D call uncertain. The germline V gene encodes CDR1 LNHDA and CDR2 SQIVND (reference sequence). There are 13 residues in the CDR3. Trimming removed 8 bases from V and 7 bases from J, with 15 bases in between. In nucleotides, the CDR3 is TGTGCCAGTCAGAGGTCTACCGGGCAGCCCCAGCATTTT. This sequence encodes CASQRSTGQPQHF.

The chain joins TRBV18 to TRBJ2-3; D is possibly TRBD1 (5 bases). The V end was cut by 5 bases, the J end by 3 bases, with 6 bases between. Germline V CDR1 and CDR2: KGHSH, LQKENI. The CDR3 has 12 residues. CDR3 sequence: CASSDRTDTQYF. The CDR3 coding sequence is TGTGCCAGCTCAGACAGAACAGATACGCAGTATTTT.

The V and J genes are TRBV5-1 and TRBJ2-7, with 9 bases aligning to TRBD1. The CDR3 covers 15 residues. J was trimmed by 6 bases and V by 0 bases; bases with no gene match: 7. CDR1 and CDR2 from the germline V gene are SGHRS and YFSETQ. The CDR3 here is CASSLVVQGAREQYF. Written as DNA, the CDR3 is TGCGCCAGCAGCTTGGTCGTACAGGGGGCCCGCGAGCAGTACTTC.

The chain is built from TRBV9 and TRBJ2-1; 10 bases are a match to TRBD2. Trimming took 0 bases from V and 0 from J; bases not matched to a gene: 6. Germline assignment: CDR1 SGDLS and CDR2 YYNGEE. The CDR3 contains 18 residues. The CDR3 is CASSVGVIAGGSYNEQFF. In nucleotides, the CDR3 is TGTGCCAGCAGCGTAGGAGTAATAGCGGGGGGCTCCTACAATGAGCAGTTCTTC. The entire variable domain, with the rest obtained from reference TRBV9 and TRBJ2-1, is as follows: DSGVTQTPKHLITATGQRVTLRCSPRSGDLSVYWYQQSLDQGLQFLIQYYNGEERAKGNILERFSAQQFPDLHSELNLSSLELGDSALYFCASSVGVIAGGSYNEQFFGPGTRLTVL.

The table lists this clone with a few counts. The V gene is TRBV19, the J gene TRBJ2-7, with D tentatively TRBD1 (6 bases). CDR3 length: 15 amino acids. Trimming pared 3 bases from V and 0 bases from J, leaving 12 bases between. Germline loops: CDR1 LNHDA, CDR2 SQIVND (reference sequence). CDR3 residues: CASSMGHGTSYEQYF. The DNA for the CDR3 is TGTGCCAGTAGTATGGGACACGGTACCTCCTACGAGCAGTACTTC.

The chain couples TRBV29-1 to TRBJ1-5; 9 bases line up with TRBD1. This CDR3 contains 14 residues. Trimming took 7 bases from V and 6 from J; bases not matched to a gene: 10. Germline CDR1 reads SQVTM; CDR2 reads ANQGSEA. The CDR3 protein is CSAAIGTGIQPQHF. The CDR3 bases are TGCAGCGCAGCCATAGGGACAGGGATTCAGCCCCAGCATTTT.

CDR3 sequence reads: CASRRDGGGPDTQYF. As DNA, the CDR3 is TGTGCCAGTAGGCGCGACGGCGGCGGTCCAGATACGCAGTATTTT. The rearrangement joins TRBV19 to TRBJ2-3; D gene ambiguous. The germline V gene has CDR1 LNHDA and CDR2 SQIVND (reference sequence). V shed 6 bases and J shed 4 bases, with 17 bases lying between them. The CDR3 extends over 15 amino acids.

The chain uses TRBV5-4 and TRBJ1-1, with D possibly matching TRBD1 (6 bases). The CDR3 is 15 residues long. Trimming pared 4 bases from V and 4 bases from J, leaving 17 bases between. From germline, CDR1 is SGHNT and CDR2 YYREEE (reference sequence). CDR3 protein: CASSRSSGEGTEAFF. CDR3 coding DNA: TGTGCCAGCAGCAGATCCTCAGGGGAAGGCACTGAAGCTTTCTTT.

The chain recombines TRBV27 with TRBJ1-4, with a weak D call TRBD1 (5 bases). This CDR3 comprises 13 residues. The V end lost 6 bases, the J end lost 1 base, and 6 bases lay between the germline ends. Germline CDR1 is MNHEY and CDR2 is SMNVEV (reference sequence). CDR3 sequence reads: CASRGRTNEKLFF. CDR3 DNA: TGTGCCAGCAGGGGGCGAACTAATGAAAAACTGTTTTTT.

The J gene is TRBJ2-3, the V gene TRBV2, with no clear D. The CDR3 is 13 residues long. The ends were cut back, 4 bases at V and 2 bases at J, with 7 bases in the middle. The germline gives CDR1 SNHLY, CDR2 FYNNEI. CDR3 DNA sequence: TGTGCCAGCAGTGGACTTAACACAGATACGCAGTATTTT. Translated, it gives CASSGLNTDTQYF. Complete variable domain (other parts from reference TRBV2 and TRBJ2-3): EPEVTQTPSHQVTQMGQEVILRCVPISNHLYFYWYRQILGQKVEFLVSFYNNEISEKSEIFDDQFSVERPDGSNFTLKIRSTKLEDSAMYFCASSGLNTDTQYFGPGTRLTVL.

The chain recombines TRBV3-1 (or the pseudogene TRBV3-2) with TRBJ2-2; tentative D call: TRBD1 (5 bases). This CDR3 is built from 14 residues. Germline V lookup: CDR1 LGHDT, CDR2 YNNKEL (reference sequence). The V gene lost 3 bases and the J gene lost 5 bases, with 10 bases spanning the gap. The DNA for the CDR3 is TGTGCCAGCAGCCAGCCAGGGTTGACCGGGGAGCTGTTTTTT. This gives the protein CASSQPGLTGELFF.

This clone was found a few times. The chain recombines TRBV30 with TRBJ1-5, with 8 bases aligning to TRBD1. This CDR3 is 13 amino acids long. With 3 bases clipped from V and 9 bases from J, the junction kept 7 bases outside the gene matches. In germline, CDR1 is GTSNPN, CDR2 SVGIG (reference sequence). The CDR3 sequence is CAWRGQGRGPQHF. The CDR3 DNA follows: TGTGCCTGGAGAGGACAGGGAAGAGGGCCCCAGCATTTT.

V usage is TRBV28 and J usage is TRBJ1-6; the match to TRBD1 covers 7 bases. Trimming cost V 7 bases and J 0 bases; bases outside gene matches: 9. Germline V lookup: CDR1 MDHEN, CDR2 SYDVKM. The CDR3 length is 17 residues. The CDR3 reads CASTPGGDSSYNSPLHF. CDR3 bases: TGTGCCAGCACCCCCGGAGGGGACAGCTCCTATAATTCACCCCTCCACTTT.

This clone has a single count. DNA for the CDR3: TGTGCCAGCAGCGAGGGGACAGGGGCCGGAAAGCAGTACTTC. Translating gives CASSEGTGAGKQYF. This chain links TRBV9 with TRBJ2-7; TRBD1 agrees at 10 bases. This CDR3 contains 14 residues. The V segment lost 3 bases and the J segment 8 bases; nucleotides outside the gene matches: 8. The V gene's germline CDR1 is SGDLS and CDR2 YYNGEE.

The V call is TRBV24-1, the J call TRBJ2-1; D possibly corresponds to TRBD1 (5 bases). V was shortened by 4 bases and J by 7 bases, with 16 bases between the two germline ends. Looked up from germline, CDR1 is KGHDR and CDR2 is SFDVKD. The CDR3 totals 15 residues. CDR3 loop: CATSDAQAVWNEQFF. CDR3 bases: TGTGCCACCAGTGACGCACAGGCCGTTTGGAATGAGCAGTTCTTC.

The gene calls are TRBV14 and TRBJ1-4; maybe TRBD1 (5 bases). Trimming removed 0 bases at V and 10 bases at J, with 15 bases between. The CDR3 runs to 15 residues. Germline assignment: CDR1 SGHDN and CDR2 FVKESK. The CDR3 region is CASSQDLRRVGKLFF. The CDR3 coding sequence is TGTGCCAGCAGCCAAGATTTACGCAGGGTGGGAAAACTGTTTTTT.

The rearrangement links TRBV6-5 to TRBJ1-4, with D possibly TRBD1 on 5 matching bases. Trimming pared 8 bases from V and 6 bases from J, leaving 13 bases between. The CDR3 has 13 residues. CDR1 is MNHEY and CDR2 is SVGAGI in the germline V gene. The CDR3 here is CASLVPGDEKLFF. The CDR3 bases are TGTGCCAGCCTGGTCCCGGGGGATGAAAAACTGTTTTTT.

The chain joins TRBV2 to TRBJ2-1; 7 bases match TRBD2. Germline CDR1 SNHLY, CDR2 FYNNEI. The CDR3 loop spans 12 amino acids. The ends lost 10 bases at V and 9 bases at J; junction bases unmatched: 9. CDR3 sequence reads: CATSWGEGEQFF. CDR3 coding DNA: TGTGCCACCTCGTGGGGGGAGGGTGAGCAGTTCTTC.

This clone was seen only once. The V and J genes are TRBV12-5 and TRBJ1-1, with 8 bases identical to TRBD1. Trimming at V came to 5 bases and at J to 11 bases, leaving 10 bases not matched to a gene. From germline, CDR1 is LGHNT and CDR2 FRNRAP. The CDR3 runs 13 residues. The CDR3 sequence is CASGQGAVREAFF. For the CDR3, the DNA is TGTGCTAGTGGTCAGGGGGCTGTGCGAGAGGCTTTCTTT.

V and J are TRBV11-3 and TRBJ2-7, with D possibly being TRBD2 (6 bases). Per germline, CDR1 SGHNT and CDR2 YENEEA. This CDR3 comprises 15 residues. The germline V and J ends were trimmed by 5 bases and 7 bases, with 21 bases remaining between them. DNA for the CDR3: TGTGCCAGCAGCGCCGGGGACTCCGGCCGGGGAGAGCAGTACTTC. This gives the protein CASSAGDSGRGEQYF.